Shown below are 15 T cell receptor beta chains from a single sample sequenced in a study of T-cell memory formation after mild COVID-19. One entry per CDR3 protein, called by TCRdb with MiXCR from the 5' RACE reads. In the table there are over 350,000 distinct CDR3 sequences, about 15% of which are singletons. The sequencing input was PBMCs or a T cell subset sorted from them (not recorded which). All receptors derive from a young man who had mild COVID-19 (a few samples of this study predate the infection). Cell type and time point are not known.

This sequence joins TRBV11-3 and TRBJ2-3, with TRBD2 matching 13 bases. Germline trimming cut 5 bases from V and 2 bases from J; bases unmatched to any gene: 10. The CDR3 contains 18 residues. Per the germline V gene, CDR1 is SGHNT and CDR2 is YENEEA. The CDR3 loop reads CASSLLGGLAGLTDTQYF. The CDR3 DNA follows: TGTGCCAGCAGCCTTCTGGGGGGACTAGCGGGACTCACAGATACGCAGTATTTT.

The DNA for the CDR3 is TGTGCCACTTCAGCGGGGGGTTTAGCCAAAAACATTCAGTACTTC. Protein sequence: CATSAGGLAKNIQYF. The rearrangement links TRBV2 to TRBJ2-4, with TRBD2 matching over 9 bases. The CDR3 length is 15 residues. The V and J ends lost 10 bases and 0 bases, in that order; junction bases with no gene match: 7. The germline V gene encodes CDR1 SNHLY and CDR2 FYNNEI.

This clonotype was observed a few times. The chain is built from TRBV9 and TRBJ2-3; unclear D gene. The CDR3 is 17 residues long. Trimming took 5 bases from V and 0 from J, leaving 19 bases between them. Germline CDR1 and CDR2: SGDLS and YYNGEE. CDR3 loop: CASRAGRTASSTDTQYF. The CDR3 DNA is TGTGCCAGCAGAGCCGGACGGACGGCATCTAGCACAGATACGCAGTATTTT.

The chain couples TRBV4-2 to TRBJ2-1; 10 nucleotides line up with TRBD1. With 3 bases clipped from V and 6 bases from J, the junction kept 8 bases outside the gene matches. The CDR3 runs 16 residues. The V gene's germline CDR1 is LGHNA and CDR2 YNFKEQ. The CDR3 spells CASSQGDRGPGNEQFF. The DNA of the CDR3 is TGTGCCAGCAGCCAGGGAGACAGGGGGCCCGGCAATGAGCAGTTCTTC.

CDR3 loop: CASSIFDRHSEKLFF. CDR3 coding DNA: TGTGCCAGTAGTATCTTCGACCGCCATTCGGAAAAACTGTTTTTT. The J gene is TRBJ1-4, the V gene TRBV19; D is ambiguous. The CDR3 is 15 amino acids. Looked up from germline, CDR1 is LNHDA and CDR2 is SQIVND (reference sequence). The V end was cut by 3 bases, the J end by 8 bases, with 16 bases between.

The genes are TRBV6-5 and TRBJ1-2; D might be TRBD1 (5 bases). V was pared by 0 bases and J by 6 bases, with 11 bases between. The CDR3 totals 14 residues. Germline values: CDR1 MNHEY, CDR2 SVGAGI. The CDR3 protein is CASSYSWGVDGYTF. The CDR3 DNA reads as TGTGCCAGCAGTTACTCCTGGGGGGTCGATGGCTACACCTTC.

This clonotype was observed at least ten times. The chain couples TRBV11-3 to TRBJ1-5; 7 positions agree with TRBD1. CDR3 size: 15 residues. V dropped 6 bases and J dropped 4; count of bases not matched to a gene: 9. CDR1 is SGHNT, CDR2 YENEEA, per germline. The CDR3 protein is CASSLGTAINQPQHF. Written as DNA, the CDR3 is TGTGCCAGCAGTCTCGGGACAGCCATTAATCAGCCCCAGCATTTT. The variable domain in full, with the rest retrieved from reference TRBV11-3 and TRBJ1-5, is EAGVVQSPRYKIIEKKQPVAFWCNPISGHNTLYWYLQNLGQGPELLIRYENEEAVDDSQLPKDRFSAERLKGVDSTLKIQPAELGDSAVYLCASSLGTAINQPQHFGDGTRLSIL.

This clonotype has more than one count but fewer than ten. The CDR3 nucleotides are TGCGCCAGCAGCTTGGGCTCCGGCTACAATCAGCCCCAGCATTTT. Its protein product is CASSLGSGYNQPQHF. The chain has TRBV5-1 and TRBJ1-5; D not resolved. V lost 0 bases to trimming and J lost 3 bases, with 10 bases between them. This CDR3 region has 15 residues. Germline values: CDR1 SGHRS, CDR2 YFSETQ.

This clonotype turned up a few times. V gene TRBV20-1 combines with J gene TRBJ1-3; possibly TRBD1 for D (6 bases). The CDR3 extends over 13 amino acids. V dropped 6 bases and J dropped 7 bases, with 16 bases sitting between them. CDR1 and CDR2 from the germline V gene are DFQATT and SNEGSKA (reference sequence). The DNA of the CDR3 is TGCAGTGCATGGGGGGCAGGCCGCAACACCATATATTTT. Translated, it gives CSAWGAGRNTIYF.

The V call is TRBV4-3, the J call TRBJ1-5; a weak D match, TRBD1 (5 bases). V was cut by 1 base and J by 0 bases, with 7 bases left in between. CDR3 length: 15 residues. Germline V gives CDR1 LGHNA, CDR2 YSLEER. The CDR3 DNA is TGCGCCAGCAGCCAAGGACAGTTTAGCAATCAGCCCCAGCATTTT. It translates to CASSQGQFSNQPQHF.

In this sample, this clonotype turned up a few times. This sequence joins TRBV4-3 and TRBJ2-3; TRBD1 is a possible D gene (5 bases). The CDR3 loop spans 14 amino acids. Germline V lookup: CDR1 LGHNA, CDR2 YSLEER. V was shortened by 1 base and J by 2 bases, with 7 bases between the two germline ends. For the CDR3, the DNA is TGCGCCAGCAGCCAAGGGGGCGCCACAGATACGCAGTATTTT. Its protein is CASSQGGATDTQYF.

The chain combines TRBV14 with TRBJ2-7; D is perhaps TRBD1 or TRBD2 (5 bases each). Germline loops: CDR1 SGHDN, CDR2 FVKESK. V lost 0 bases and J 2 bases, leaving 11 bases between the germline ends. The CDR3 sequence is 15 residues long. In DNA form, the CDR3 reads TGTGCCAGCAGCCAAGACTGGGGGTCCCCCTACGAGCAGTACTTC. Its translation is CASSQDWGSPYEQYF.

DNA of the CDR3: TGTGCCAGCTCCCCGGGACAGGGTTTAGACAATGAGCAGTTCTTC. Protein product: CASSPGQGLDNEQFF. The rearrangement uses TRBV18 and TRBJ2-1; TRBD1 aligns across 9 bases. CDR1 and CDR2 (germline): KGHSH, LQKENI. Unmatched junction bases numbered 8, after V lost 6 bases and J lost 5 bases. The CDR3 loop spans 15 amino acids.

This clonotype appeared a few times. This chain connects TRBV7-3 to TRBJ2-5; D is possibly TRBD1 or TRBD2 (6 bases each). Trimming took 1 base from V and 5 from J, leaving 14 bases between them. Germline CDR1 and CDR2: SGHTA and FQGTGA. The CDR3 totals 15 residues. This CDR3 reads CASSLMEGGRETQYF. As DNA, the CDR3 is TGTGCCAGCAGCTTAATGGAGGGGGGCCGTGAGACCCAGTACTTC.

The chain couples TRBV7-2 to TRBJ2-2; D is unclear. V lost 3 bases, J lost 7 bases, and 12 bases lay in between. CDR1 and CDR2 from the germline V gene are SGHTA and FQGNSA. The CDR3 is 14 residues long. The CDR3 coding sequence is TGTGCCAGCAGCTTTTACCGCTCTAGCGGGGAGCTGTTTTTT. Translated: CASSFYRSSGELFF.